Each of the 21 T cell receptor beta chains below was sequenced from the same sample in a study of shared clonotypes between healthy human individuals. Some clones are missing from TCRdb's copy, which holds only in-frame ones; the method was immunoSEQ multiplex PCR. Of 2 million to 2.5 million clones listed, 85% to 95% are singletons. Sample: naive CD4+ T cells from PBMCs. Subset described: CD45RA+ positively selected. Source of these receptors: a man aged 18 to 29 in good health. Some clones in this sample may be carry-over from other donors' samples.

This CDR3 reads CASSPRDGSNNEQFF. The CDR3 DNA follows: TGTGCCAGCAGCCCACGGGACGGATCGAACAATGAGCAGTTCTTC. This chain joins TRBV7-3 and TRBJ2-1; either TRBD1 or TRBD2 may fit D (5 bases each). The CDR3 has 15 amino acids. Trimming took 5 bases from V and 5 from J, leaving 16 bases between them. The germline V gene encodes CDR1 SGHTA and CDR2 FQGTGA.

In DNA form, the CDR3 reads TGTGCCAGCAGCGCCACCCTTAAGGACAATGAGCAGTTCTTC. Protein: CASSATLKDNEQFF. J is TRBJ2-1 and V is TRBV7-7; no reliable D call. The germline gives CDR1 SSHAT, CDR2 FNYEAQ (reference sequence). V lost 5 bases and J lost 5, with 13 bases in between. CDR3 length: 14 amino acids. The entire variable domain, with the rest obtained from reference TRBV7-7 and TRBJ2-1, is as follows: GAGVSQSPRYKVTKRGQDVTLRCDPISSHATLYWYQQALGQGPEFLTYFNYEAQPDKSGLPSDRFSAERPEGSISTLTIQRTEQRDSAMYRCASSATLKDNEQFFGPGTRLTVL.

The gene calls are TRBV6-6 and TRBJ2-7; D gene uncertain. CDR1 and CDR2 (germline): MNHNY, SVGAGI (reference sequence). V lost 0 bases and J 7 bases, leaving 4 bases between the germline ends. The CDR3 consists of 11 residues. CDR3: CASSYSHEQYF. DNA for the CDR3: TGTGCCAGCAGTTACTCGCATGAGCAGTACTTC.

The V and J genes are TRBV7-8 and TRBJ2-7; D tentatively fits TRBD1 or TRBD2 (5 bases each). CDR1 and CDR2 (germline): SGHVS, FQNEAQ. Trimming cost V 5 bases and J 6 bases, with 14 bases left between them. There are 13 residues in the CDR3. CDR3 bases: TGTGCCAGCAGCCTCCGGCGAGGGGTCGAGCAGTACTTC. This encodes CASSLRRGVEQYF.

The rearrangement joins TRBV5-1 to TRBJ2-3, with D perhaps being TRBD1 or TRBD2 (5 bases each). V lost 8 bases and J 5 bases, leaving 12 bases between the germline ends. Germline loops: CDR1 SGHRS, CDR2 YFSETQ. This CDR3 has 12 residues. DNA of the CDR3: TGCGCCAGTGGGGCTGAGGGAGATACGCAGTATTTT. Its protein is CASGAEGDTQYF.

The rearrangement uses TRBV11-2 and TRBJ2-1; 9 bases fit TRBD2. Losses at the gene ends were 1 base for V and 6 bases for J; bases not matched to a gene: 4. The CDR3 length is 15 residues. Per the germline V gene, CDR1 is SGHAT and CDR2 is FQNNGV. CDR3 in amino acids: CASSLGVAGVNEQFF. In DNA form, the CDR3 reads TGTGCCAGCAGCTTAGGGGTAGCGGGAGTCAATGAGCAGTTCTTC.

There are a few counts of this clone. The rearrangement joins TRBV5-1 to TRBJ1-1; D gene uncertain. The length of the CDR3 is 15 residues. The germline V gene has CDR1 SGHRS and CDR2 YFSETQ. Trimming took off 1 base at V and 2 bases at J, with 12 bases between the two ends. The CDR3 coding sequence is TGCGCCAGCAGCTTGCTCCCGGGCCCTAACACTGAAGCTTTCTTT. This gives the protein CASSLLPGPNTEAFF.

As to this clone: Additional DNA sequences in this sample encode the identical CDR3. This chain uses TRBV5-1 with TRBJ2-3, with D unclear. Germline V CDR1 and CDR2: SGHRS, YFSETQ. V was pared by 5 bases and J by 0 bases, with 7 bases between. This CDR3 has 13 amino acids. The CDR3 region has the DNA TGCGCCAGCAGGACGGGCAGCACAGATACGCAGTATTTT. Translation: CASRTGSTDTQYF.

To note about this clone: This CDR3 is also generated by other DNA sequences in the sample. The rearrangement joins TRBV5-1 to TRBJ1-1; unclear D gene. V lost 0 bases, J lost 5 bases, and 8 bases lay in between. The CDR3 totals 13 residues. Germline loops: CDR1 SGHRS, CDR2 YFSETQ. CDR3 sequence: CASSLERGTEAFF. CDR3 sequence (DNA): TGCGCCAGCAGCTTGGAACGGGGAACTGAAGCTTTCTTT.

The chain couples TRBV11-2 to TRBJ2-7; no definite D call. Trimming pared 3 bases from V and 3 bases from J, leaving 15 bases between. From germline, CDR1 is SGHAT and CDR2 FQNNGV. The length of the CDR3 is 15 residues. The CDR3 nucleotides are TGTGCCAGCAGCTTTTCTTCCCTGAAAGGCTACGAGCAGTACTTC. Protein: CASSFSSLKGYEQYF. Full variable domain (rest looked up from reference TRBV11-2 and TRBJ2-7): EAGVAQSPRYKIIEKRQSVAFWCNPISGHATLYWYQQILGQGPKLLIQFQNNGVVDDSQLPKDRFSAERLKGVDSTLKIQPAKLEDSAVYLCASSFSSLKGYEQYFGPGTRLTVT.

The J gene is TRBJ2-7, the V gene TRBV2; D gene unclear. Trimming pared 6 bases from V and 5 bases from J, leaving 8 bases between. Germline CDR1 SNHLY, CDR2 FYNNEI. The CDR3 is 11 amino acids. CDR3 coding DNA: TGTGCCAGCAGCCTGTTGAACGAGCAGTACTTC. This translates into CASSLLNEQYF. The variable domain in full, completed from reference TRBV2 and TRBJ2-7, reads EPEVTQTPSHQVTQMGQEVILRCVPISNHLYFYWYRQILGQKVEFLVSFYNNEISEKSEIFDDQFSVERPDGSNFTLKIRSTKLEDSAMYFCASSLLNEQYFGPGTRLTVT.

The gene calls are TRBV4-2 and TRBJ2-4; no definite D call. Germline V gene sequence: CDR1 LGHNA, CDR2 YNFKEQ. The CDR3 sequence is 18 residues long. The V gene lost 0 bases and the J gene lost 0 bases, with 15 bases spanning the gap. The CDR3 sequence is CASSQDQKGPIAKNIQYF. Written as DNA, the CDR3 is TGTGCCAGCAGCCAAGATCAAAAAGGACCTATAGCCAAAAACATTCAGTACTTC.

CDR3 loop: CASNEGLGQGADTQYF. In DNA, the CDR3 is TGTGCCAGCAATGAGGGCTTGGGACAGGGGGCAGATACGCAGTATTTT. The rearrangement uses TRBV2 and TRBJ2-3, with 11 positions matching TRBD1. There are 16 residues in the CDR3. Per germline, CDR1 SNHLY and CDR2 FYNNEI. V shed 7 bases, J shed 4 bases, and the junction held 10 bases outside the gene matches.

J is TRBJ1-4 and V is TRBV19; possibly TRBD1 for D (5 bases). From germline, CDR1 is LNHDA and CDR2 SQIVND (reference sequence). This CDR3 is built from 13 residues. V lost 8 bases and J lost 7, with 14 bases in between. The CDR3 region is CASSREGTEKLFF. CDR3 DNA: TGTGCCAGTTCAAGGGAGGGGACTGAAAAACTGTTTTTT.

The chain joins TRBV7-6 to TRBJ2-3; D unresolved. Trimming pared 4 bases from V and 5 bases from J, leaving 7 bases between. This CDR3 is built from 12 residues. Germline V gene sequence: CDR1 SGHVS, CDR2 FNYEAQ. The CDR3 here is CASSSPGDTQYF. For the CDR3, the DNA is TGTGCCAGCAGCTCACCGGGAGATACGCAGTATTTT. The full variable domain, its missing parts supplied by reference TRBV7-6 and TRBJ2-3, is GAGVSQSPRYKVTKRGQDVALRCDPISGHVSLYWYRQALGQGPEFLTYFNYEAQQDKSGLPNDRFSAERPEGSISTLTIQRTEQRDSAMYRCASSSPGDTQYFGPGTRLTVL.

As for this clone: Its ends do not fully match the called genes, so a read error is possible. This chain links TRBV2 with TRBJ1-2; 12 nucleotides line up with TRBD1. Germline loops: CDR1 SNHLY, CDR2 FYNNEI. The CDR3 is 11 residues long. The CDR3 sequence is CASMGTGGTLF. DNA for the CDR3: TGTGCCAGCATGGGGACAGGGGGCACCCTCTTC.

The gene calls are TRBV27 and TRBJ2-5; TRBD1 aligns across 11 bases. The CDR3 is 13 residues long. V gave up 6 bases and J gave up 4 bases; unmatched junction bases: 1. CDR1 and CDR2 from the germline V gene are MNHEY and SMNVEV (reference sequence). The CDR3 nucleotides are TGTGCCAGCAGGGGGACAGGGGGAGAGACCCAGTACTTC. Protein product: CASRGTGGETQYF.

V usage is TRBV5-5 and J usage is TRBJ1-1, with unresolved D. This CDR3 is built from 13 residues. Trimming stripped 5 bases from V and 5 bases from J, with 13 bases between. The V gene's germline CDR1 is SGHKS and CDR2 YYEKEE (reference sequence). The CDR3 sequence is CASSSSLRTEAFF. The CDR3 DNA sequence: TGTGCCAGCAGTTCGAGCCTTAGGACTGAAGCTTTCTTT. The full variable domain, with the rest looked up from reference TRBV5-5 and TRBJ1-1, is DAGVTQSPTHLIKTRGQQVTLRCSPISGHKSVSWYQQVLGQGPQFIFQYYEKEERGRGNFPDRFSARQFPNYSSELNVNALLLGDSALYLCASSSSLRTEAFFGQGTRLTVV.

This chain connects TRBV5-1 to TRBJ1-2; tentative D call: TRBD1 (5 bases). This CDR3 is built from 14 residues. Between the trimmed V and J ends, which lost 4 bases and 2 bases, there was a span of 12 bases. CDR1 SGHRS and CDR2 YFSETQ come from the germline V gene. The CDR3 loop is CASSQRGDNYGYTF. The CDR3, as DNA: TGCGCCAGCAGCCAACGGGGGGACAACTATGGCTACACCTTC.

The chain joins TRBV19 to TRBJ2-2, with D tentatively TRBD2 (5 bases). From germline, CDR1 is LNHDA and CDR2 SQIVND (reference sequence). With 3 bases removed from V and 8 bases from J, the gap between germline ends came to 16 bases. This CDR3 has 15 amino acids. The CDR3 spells CASSMKWTGEGELFF. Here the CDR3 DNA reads TGTGCCAGTAGTATGAAATGGACTGGGGAGGGGGAGCTGTTTTTT.

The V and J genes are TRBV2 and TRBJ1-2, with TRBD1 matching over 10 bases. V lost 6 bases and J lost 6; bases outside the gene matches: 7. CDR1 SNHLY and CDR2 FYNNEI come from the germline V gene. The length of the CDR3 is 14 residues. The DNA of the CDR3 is TGTGCCAGCAGCCCTGACAGGGGGCGAGATGGCTACACCTTC. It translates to CASSPDRGRDGYTF. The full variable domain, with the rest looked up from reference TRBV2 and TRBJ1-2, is EPEVTQTPSHQVTQMGQEVILRCVPISNHLYFYWYRQILGQKVEFLVSFYNNEISEKSEIFDDQFSVERPDGSNFTLKIRSTKLEDSAMYFCASSPDRGRDGYTFGSGTRLTVV.